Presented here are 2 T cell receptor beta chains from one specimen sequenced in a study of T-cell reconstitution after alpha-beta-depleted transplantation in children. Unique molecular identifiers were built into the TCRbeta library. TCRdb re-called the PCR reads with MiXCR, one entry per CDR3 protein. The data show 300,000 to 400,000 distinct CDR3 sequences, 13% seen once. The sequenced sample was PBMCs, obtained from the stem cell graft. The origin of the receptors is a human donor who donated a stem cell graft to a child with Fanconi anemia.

DNA of the CDR3: TGTGCCAGCAGCCCCGGATCCGGAAGATGGGGTTCACCCCTCCACTTT. Translating gives CASSPGSGRWGSPLHF. The chain links TRBV5-6 to TRBJ1-6; the D is unclear. Germline V gives CDR1 SGHDT, CDR2 YYEEEE. This CDR3 comprises 16 residues. Trimming removed 4 bases from V and 9 bases from J, with 20 bases in between. Filled out from reference TRBV5-6 and TRBJ1-6, the complete variable domain reads DAGVTQSPTHLIKTRGQQVTLRCSPKSGHDTVSWYQQALGQGPQFIFQYYEEEERQRGNFPDRFSGHQFPNYSSELNVNALLLGDSALYLCASSPGSGRWGSPLHFGNGTRLTVT.

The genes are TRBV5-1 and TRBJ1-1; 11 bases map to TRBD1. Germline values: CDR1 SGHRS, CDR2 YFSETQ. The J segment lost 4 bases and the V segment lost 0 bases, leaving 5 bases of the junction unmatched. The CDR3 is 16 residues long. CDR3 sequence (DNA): TGCGCCAGCAGCTTGGACTGGACAGGGGGCGTCACTGAAGCTTTCTTT. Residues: CASSLDWTGGVTEAFF.